These 17 T cell receptor beta chains share one sample of origin, sequenced in a study of chemoradiotherapy in HPV16-positive cancers. Only in-frame clones appear in the TCRdb table, and some are missing; sequencing was by immunoSEQ multiplex PCR. This repertoire shows about 17,000 clones, nearly 90% found once; its top ten account for roughly 2.4%. The material was blood, obtained from a patient who underwent chemoradiotherapy. The receptors originated from a human donor with HPV-associated anogenital cancer.

This rearrangement joins TRBV25-1 to TRBJ2-7; D is perhaps TRBD1 or TRBD2 (5 bases each). The length of the CDR3 is 12 residues. From germline, CDR1 is MGHDK and CDR2 SYGVNS. The V and J ends lost 9 bases and 4 bases respectively, with 13 bases between them. CDR3 nucleotide sequence: TGTGCCAGTTCCCGGGACCTTTACGAGCAGTACTTC. This codes for CASSRDLYEQYF.

V and J are TRBV6-5 and TRBJ1-1, with TRBD1 identical over 10 bases. Trimming at V came to 2 bases and at J to 3 bases, leaving 6 bases not matched to a gene. The CDR3 sequence is 16 residues long. CDR1 MNHEY and CDR2 SVGAGI come from the germline V gene. CDR3 DNA sequence: TGTGCCAGCAGTTACAAGATGACAGGGGGCTACACTGAAGCTTTCTTT. It is translated as CASSYKMTGGYTEAFF.

The chain employs TRBV5-1 and TRBJ2-7, with TRBD2 matching over 14 bases. Unmatched junction bases numbered 1, after V lost 3 bases and J lost 2 bases. Germline values: CDR1 SGHRS, CDR2 YFSETQ. The CDR3 loop spans 15 amino acids. The CDR3 protein is CASSWTSGRPYEQYF. CDR3 DNA: TGCGCCAGCAGCTGGACTAGCGGGAGGCCCTACGAGCAGTACTTC.

The chain has TRBV5-4 and TRBJ2-6; a possible D gene is TRBD1 (6 bases). Germline V gene lookup returns CDR1 SGHNT and CDR2 YYREEE (reference sequence). The CDR3 is 15 amino acids. V gave up 5 bases and J gave up 1 base, with 10 bases separating them. The CDR3 is CASSLRGSGANVLTF. CDR3 in DNA: TGTGCCAGCAGTTTGAGGGGGTCTGGGGCCAACGTCCTGACTTTC.

The rearrangement uses TRBV28 and TRBJ2-7; 7 bases match TRBD1. This CDR3 region has 13 residues. Per germline, CDR1 MDHEN and CDR2 SYDVKM. With 7 bases clipped from V and 3 bases from J, the junction kept 6 bases outside the gene matches. CDR3 sequence (DNA): TGTGCCAGCATATCGGGGACAGACTACGAGCAGTACTTC. The encoded protein is CASISGTDYEQYF.

J is TRBJ1-2 and V is TRBV15, with no clear D. Per the germline V gene, CDR1 is LNHNV and CDR2 is YYDKDF (reference sequence). V was pared by 3 bases and J by 7 bases, with 12 bases between. The CDR3 extends over 13 amino acids. DNA of the CDR3: TGTGCCACCAGCAGCTACACTGCTGGTGGCTACACCTTC. It translates to CATSSYTAGGYTF. Full variable domain (missing parts from reference TRBV15 and TRBJ1-2): DAMVIQNPRYQVTQFGKPVTLSCSQTLNHNVMYWYQQKSSQAPKLLFHYYDKDFNNEADTPDNFQSRRPNTSFCFLDIRSPGLGDTAMYLCATSSYTAGGYTFGSGTRLTVV.

V is TRBV6-5 and J is TRBJ2-7; no definite D call. The CDR3 length is 15 residues. V was clipped by 0 bases and J by 5 bases, with 14 bases between them. CDR1 is MNHEY and CDR2 is SVGAGI in the germline V gene. CDR3 loop: CASSYSLNQPHEQYF. CDR3 bases: TGTGCCAGCAGTTACTCGTTGAATCAGCCCCACGAGCAGTACTTC.

V and J are TRBV4-1 and TRBJ1-2, with 10 positions matching TRBD1. The CDR3 totals 15 residues. The trim removed 4 bases at V and 1 base at J, leaving 3 bases unmatched. In germline, CDR1 is MGHRA, CDR2 YSYEKL. CDR3 sequence: CASSLGQGVNYGYTF. The CDR3 DNA reads as TGCGCCAGCAGCCTAGGACAGGGGGTTAACTATGGCTACACCTTC.

V gene TRBV27 combines with J gene TRBJ1-1; 8 bases line up with TRBD1. The CDR3 length is 15 residues. Trimming cost V 3 bases and J 4 bases; bases outside gene matches: 7. Germline V gene lookup returns CDR1 MNHEY and CDR2 SMNVEV (reference sequence). The chain's CDR3 is CASSLTGDVGTEAFF. The CDR3 DNA is TGTGCCAGCAGTTTGACAGGGGATGTGGGCACTGAAGCTTTCTTT.

This chain links TRBV5-1 with TRBJ2-7; 7 bases map to TRBD2. The CDR3 contains 15 residues. Trimming at V came to 3 bases and at J to 5 bases, leaving 11 bases not matched to a gene. In germline, CDR1 is SGHRS, CDR2 YFSETQ. The CDR3 sequence: CASSYRQRGLHEQYF. The DNA of the CDR3 is TGCGCCAGCAGCTACCGCCAGCGGGGCTTGCACGAGCAGTACTTC.

V and J are TRBV10-3 and TRBJ1-2, with D tentatively TRBD1 (6 bases). Trimming stripped 4 bases from V and 6 bases from J, with 9 bases between. The CDR3 is 12 residues long. The germline V gene encodes CDR1 ENHRY and CDR2 SYGVKD. The CDR3 bases are TGTGCCATCAGTGCGGCAGGGGATGGCTACACCTTC. It translates to CAISAAGDGYTF.

This clone was recorded a few times. This rearrangement joins TRBV6-5 to TRBJ2-5; possibly TRBD2 for D (6 bases). V dropped 2 bases and J dropped 5 bases, with 15 bases sitting between them. Per the germline V gene, CDR1 is MNHEY and CDR2 is SVGAGI. CDR3 length: 15 amino acids. The CDR3, as DNA: TGTGCCAGCAGTTACGGGAGGAACCTGGGGGAGACCCAGTACTTC. This codes for CASSYGRNLGETQYF.

The chain joins TRBV5-4 to TRBJ1-1; TRBD1 is a possible D gene (6 bases). There are 14 residues in the CDR3. Germline CDR1 and CDR2: SGHNT and YYREEE (reference sequence). The V and J ends lost 6 bases and 6 bases respectively, with 18 bases between them. The CDR3: CASTGEGGLAEAFF. The CDR3 bases are TGTGCCAGCACCGGCGAGGGGGGGCTGGCTGAAGCTTTCTTT. The variable domain in full, completed from reference TRBV5-4 and TRBJ1-1, reads ETGVTQSPTHLIKTRGQQVTLRCSSQSGHNTVSWYQQALGQGPQFIFQYYREEENGRGNFPPRFSGLQFPNYSSELNVNALELDDSALYLCASTGEGGLAEAFFGQGTRLTVV.

V and J are TRBV10-3 and TRBJ2-2, with TRBD2 matching 11 bases. V was clipped by 10 bases and J by 5 bases; unmatched bases: 9. Germline V gene data show CDR1 as ENHRY and CDR2 as SYGVKD. The CDR3 sequence is 15 residues long. CDR3 in amino acids: CATKLAGEGTGELFF. For the CDR3, the DNA is TGTGCCACAAAACTAGCGGGAGAGGGTACCGGGGAGCTGTTTTTT.

The chain is built from TRBV6-1 and TRBJ2-3; D may be TRBD1 or TRBD2 (5 bases each). The CDR3 has 16 amino acids. Germline values: CDR1 MNHNS, CDR2 SASEGT. The V gene lost 0 bases and the J gene lost 5 bases, with 15 bases spanning the gap. The CDR3: CASSEALYGAGDTQYF. Written as DNA, the CDR3 is TGTGCCAGCAGTGAAGCGCTGTACGGGGCCGGAGATACGCAGTATTTT.

The genes are TRBV7-3 and TRBJ1-2; D gene ambiguous. V lost 4 bases and J 4 bases, leaving 16 bases between the germline ends. Germline V lookup: CDR1 SGHTA, CDR2 FQGTGA. The CDR3 extends over 15 amino acids. DNA for the CDR3: TGTGCCAGCAGCTCGGTACATGGAACCCTCTATGGCTACACCTTC. Its protein is CASSSVHGTLYGYTF.

This clone was seen only a few times. V gene TRBV7-2 combines with J gene TRBJ1-3; TRBD1 might be the D (5 bases). Per germline, CDR1 SGHTA and CDR2 FQGNSA. This CDR3 is built from 15 residues. V was trimmed by 6 bases and J by 0 bases, leaving 12 bases between them. The CDR3 protein is CASSTLGLSGNTIYF. DNA for the CDR3: TGTGCCAGCAGTACTTTGGGGCTCTCTGGAAACACCATATATTTT.